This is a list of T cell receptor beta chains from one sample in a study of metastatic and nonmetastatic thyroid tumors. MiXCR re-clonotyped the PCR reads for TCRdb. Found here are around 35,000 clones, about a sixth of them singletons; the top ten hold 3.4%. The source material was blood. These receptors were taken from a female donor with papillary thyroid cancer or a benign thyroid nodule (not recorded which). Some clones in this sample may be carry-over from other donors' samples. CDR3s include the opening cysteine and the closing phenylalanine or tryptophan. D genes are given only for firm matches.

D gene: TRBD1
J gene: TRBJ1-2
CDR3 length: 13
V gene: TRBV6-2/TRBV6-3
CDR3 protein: CASSKGQNYGYTF

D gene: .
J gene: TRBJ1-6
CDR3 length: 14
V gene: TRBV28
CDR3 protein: CASSLGRINSPLHF

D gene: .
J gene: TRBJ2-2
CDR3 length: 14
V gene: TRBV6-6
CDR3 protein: CASSYGQFTGELFF

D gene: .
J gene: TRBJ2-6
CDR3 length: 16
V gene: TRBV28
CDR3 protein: CASSFLGGDGANVLTF

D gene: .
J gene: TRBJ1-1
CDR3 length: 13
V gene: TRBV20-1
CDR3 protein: CSASQGLNTEAFF

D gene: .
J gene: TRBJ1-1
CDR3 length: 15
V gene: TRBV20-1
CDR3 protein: CSARSNGGFLTEAFF

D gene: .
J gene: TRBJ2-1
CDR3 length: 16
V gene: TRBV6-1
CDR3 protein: CASSIRDSGSYNEQFF

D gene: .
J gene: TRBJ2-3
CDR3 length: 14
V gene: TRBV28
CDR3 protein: CARSLWEPPDTHYF

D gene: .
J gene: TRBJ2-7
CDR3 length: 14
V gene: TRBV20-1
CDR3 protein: CSAFGTVLTYEQYF

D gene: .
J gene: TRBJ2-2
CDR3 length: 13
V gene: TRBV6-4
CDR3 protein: CASSETETGELFF

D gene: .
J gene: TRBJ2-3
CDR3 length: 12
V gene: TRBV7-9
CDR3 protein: CASSSTTDTQYF

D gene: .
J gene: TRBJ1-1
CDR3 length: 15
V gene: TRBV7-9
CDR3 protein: CASSLRGAENTEAFF

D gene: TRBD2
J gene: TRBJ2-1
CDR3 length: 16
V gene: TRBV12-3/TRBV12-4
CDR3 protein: CASSLAWLAGVNEQFF

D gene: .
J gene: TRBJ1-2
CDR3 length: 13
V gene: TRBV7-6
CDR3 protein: CASSNGQMDGYTF

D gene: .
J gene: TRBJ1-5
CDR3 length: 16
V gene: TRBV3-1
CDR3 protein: CASSRGAGSGNQPQHF

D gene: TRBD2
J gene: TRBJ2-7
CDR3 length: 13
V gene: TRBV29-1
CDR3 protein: CSAEGLVSSEQYF

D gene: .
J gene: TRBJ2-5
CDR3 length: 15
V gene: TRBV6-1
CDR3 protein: CASSDQGTVLETQYF

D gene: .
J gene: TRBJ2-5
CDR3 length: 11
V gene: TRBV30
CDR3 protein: CAWGWGETQYF

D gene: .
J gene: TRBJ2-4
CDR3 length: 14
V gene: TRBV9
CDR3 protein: CASSVENPWVLRYF

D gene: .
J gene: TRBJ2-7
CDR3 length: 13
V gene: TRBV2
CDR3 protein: CASSEYRTYEQYF

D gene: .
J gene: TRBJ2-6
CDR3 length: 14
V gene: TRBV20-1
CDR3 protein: CIAGVGTGANVLTF

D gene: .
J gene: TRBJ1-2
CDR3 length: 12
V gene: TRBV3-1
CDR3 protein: CASSQVGGGYTF

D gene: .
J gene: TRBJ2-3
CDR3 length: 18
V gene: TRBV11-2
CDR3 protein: CASSSGSGCVVFTDTQYF

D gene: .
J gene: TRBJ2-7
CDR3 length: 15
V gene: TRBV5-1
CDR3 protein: CASSLGQVNSYEQYF

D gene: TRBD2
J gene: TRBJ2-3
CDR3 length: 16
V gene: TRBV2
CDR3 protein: CANLHSGSKGTDTQYF

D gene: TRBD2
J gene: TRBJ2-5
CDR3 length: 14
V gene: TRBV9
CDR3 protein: CASSVGGGQETQYF

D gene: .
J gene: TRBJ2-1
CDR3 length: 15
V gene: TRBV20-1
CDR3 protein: CSARVEGGSYNEQFF

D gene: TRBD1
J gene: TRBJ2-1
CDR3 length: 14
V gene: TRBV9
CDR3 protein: CASSVRGQGNEQFF

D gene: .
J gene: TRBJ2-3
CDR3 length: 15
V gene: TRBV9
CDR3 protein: CASSVEGRTTDTQYF

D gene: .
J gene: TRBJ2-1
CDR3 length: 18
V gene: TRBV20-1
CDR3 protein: CSARRPHPGTEIYNEQFF

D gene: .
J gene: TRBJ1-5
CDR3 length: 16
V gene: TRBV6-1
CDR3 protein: CASRATGGISNQPQHF

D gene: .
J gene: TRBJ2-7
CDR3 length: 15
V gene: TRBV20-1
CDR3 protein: CSASVGWRVVDEQYF

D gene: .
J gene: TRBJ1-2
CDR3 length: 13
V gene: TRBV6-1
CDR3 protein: CASSSARLLGYTF

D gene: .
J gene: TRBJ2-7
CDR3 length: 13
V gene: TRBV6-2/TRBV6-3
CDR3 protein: CASFTSSSYDQYF

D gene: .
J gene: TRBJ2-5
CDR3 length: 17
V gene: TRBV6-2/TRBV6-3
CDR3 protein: CASSSEGRSGAQDTQYF

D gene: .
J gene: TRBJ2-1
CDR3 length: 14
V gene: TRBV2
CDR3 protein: CATGRSETHNEQFF

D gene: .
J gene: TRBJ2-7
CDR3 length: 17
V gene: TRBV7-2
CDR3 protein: CASSLGRTDRQNYEQYF

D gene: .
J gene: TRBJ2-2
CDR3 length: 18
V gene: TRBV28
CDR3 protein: CASSLPRLAPTGTGELLF

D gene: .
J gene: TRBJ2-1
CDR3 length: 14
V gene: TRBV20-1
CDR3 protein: CSARDTTDYNEQFF

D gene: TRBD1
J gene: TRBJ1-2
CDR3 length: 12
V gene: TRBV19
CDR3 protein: CASVDRDHGYTF

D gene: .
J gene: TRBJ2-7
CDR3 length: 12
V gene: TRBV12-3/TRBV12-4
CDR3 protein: CASRGGPPEQYF

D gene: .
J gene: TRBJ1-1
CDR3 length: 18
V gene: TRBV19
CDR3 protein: CASRWDGGSEKLNTEAFF

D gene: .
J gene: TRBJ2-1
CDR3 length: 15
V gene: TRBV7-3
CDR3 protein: CASSFQGKGSNEQFF

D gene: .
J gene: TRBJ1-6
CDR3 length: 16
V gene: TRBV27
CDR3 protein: CASSFKGNRDNSPLHF

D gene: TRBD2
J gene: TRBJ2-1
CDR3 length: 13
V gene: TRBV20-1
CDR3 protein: CSARAPAGGEQFF

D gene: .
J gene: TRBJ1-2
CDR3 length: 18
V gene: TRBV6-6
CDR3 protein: CASSYSKHGFSSNYGYTF

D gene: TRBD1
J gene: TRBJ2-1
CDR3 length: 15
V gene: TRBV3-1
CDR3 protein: CASSQGQEIYNEQFF

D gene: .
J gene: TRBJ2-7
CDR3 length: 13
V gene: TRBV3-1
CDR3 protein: CASSPRGSYEQYF

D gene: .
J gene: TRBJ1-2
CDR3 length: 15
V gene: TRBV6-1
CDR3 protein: CASIPADTPAYGYTF

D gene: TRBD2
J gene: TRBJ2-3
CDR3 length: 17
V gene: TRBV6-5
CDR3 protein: CASSSLSGGGSTDTQYF